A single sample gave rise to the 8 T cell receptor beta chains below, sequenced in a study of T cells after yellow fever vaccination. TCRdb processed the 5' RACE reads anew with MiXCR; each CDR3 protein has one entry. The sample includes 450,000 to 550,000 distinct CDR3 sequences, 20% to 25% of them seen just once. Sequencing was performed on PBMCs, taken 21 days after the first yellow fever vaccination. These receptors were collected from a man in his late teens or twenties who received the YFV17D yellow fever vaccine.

CDR3 nucleotide sequence: TGTGCCAGTAGCCCGATGGTGACAAGGGCGAACACTGAAGCTTTCTTT. It yields the protein CASSPMVTRANTEAFF. V usage is TRBV19 and J usage is TRBJ1-1; no reliable D call. The germline gives CDR1 LNHDA, CDR2 SQIVND (reference sequence). The CDR3 sequence is 16 residues long. The V and J ends lost 6 bases and 1 base respectively, with 18 bases between them.

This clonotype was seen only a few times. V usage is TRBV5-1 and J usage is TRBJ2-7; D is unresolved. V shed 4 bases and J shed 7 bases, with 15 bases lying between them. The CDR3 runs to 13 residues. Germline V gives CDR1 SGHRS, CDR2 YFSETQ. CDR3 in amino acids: CASSLDPLGEQYF. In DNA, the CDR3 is TGCGCCAGCAGCCTGGACCCACTGGGGGAGCAGTACTTC.

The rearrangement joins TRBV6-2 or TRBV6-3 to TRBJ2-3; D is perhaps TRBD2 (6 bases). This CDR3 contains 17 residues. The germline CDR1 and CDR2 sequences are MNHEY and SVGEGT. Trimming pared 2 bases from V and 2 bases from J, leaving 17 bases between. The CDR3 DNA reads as TGTGCCAGCAGTTACCCGAGCCGCGGGGCTCACACAGATACGCAGTATTTT. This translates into CASSYPSRGAHTDTQYF.

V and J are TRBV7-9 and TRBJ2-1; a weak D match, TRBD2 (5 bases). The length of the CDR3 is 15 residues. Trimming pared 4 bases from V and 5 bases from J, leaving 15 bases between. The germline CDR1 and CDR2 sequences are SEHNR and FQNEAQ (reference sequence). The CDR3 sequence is CASSSLRLADNEQFF. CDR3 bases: TGTGCCAGCAGCTCGCTGAGGCTAGCCGACAATGAGCAGTTCTTC. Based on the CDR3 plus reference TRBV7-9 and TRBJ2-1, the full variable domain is DTGVSQNPRHKITKRGQNVTFRCDPISEHNRLYWYRQTLGQGPEFLTYFQNEAQLEKSRLLSDRFSAERPKGSFSTLEIQRTEQGDSAMYLCASSSLRLADNEQFFGPGTRLTVL.

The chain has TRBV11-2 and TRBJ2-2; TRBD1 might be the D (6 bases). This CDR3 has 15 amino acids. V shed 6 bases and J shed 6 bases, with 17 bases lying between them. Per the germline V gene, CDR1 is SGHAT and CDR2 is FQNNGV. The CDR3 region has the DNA TGTGCCAGCAGAAGTGGAAATTGGGGGCCCGGGGAGCTGTTTTTT. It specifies CASRSGNWGPGELFF.

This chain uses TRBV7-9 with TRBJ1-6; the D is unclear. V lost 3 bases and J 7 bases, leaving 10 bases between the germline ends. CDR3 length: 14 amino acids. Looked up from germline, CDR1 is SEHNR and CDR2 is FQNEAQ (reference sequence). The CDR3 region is CASSFELLNSPLHF. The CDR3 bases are TGTGCCAGCAGCTTCGAGTTGCTCAATTCACCCCTCCACTTT.

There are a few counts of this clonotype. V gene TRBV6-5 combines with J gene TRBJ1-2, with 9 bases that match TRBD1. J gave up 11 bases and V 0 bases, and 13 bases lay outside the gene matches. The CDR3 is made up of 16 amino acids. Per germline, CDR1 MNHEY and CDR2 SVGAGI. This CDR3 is CASSYSSADRGGSYTF. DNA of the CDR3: TGTGCCAGCAGTTACTCGAGTGCGGACAGGGGCGGGTCGTACACCTTC.

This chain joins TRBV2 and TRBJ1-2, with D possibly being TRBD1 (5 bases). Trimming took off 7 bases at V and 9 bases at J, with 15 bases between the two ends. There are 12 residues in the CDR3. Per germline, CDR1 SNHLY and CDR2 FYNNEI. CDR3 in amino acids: CASTGAGERYTF. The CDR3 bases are TGTGCCAGCACCGGGGCGGGGGAGCGCTACACCTTC. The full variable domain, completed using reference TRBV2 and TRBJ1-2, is EPEVTQTPSHQVTQMGQEVILRCVPISNHLYFYWYRQILGQKVEFLVSFYNNEISEKSEIFDDQFSVERPDGSNFTLKIRSTKLEDSAMYFCASTGAGERYTFGSGTRLTVV.